Following are 27 T cell receptor beta chains from one sample sequenced in a study of PD-1 blockade in classical Hodgkin lymphoma. Repertoires were generated with immunoSEQ multiplex PCR, while TCRdb's copy carries only in-frame clones and drops some. Of tens of thousands of clones listed, approximately 90% are singletons. Brentuximab vedotin exposure varied among the patients, all of whom had relapsed after autologous stem cell transplantation. The material was peripheral blood mononuclear cells (PBMCs), obtained at baseline. Receptors were obtained from a human donor with classical Hodgkin lymphoma.

The V gene is TRBV10-2, the J gene TRBJ1-1; 7 bases align to TRBD1. Germline lookup yields CDR1 WSHSY and CDR2 SAAADI. CDR3 size: 13 residues. The J segment lost 3 bases and the V segment lost 6 bases, leaving 4 bases of the junction unmatched. The CDR3 DNA reads TGCGCCAGCAGCGGACAGGCGGACACTGAAGCTTTCTTT. Its protein product is CASSGQADTEAFF.

The rearrangement links TRBV4-1 to TRBJ2-3; 11 nucleotides line up with TRBD2. Germline CDR1 and CDR2: MGHRA and YSYEKL. Unmatched junction bases numbered 5, after V lost 2 bases and J lost 4 bases. The CDR3 totals 16 residues. The CDR3 bases are TGCGCCAGCAGCCAAATTACTAGCGGGGGATCAGATACGCAGTATTTT. This codes for CASSQITSGGSDTQYF.

The rearrangement links TRBV30 to TRBJ1-2, with 7 bases lining up with TRBD1. With 3 bases clipped from V and 8 bases from J, the junction kept 3 bases outside the gene matches. Looked up from germline, CDR1 is GTSNPN and CDR2 is SVGIG (reference sequence). There are 11 residues in the CDR3. The CDR3 sequence: CAWRVDRGYTF. The CDR3 nucleotides are TGTGCCTGGAGGGTGGACAGGGGCTACACCTTC.

V usage is TRBV5-1 and J usage is TRBJ1-2, with D unclear. The germline V and J ends were trimmed by 5 bases and 12 bases, with 23 bases remaining between them. The CDR3 has 14 amino acids. Germline CDR1 is SGHRS and CDR2 is YFSETQ. The CDR3 spells CASSERAGTSADTF. CDR3 coding DNA: TGCGCCAGCAGTGAGCGGGCTGGTACGAGTGCGGACACCTTC.

The chain has TRBV7-2 and TRBJ2-5, with D unresolved. Trimming took off 5 bases at V and 5 bases at J, with 12 bases between the two ends. Germline-derived CDR1 and CDR2 are SGHTA and FQGNSA. The length of the CDR3 is 13 residues. CDR3 DNA: TGTGCCAGCAGCCCAGGCTGGGCGGAGACCCAGTACTTC. This encodes CASSPGWAETQYF.

The J gene is TRBJ1-2, the V gene TRBV6-1, with TRBD1 as a possible D gene (5 bases). The CDR3 length is 11 residues. Germline V gene lookup returns CDR1 MNHNS and CDR2 SASEGT. Trimming removed 11 bases from V and 4 bases from J, with 11 bases in between. The CDR3 sequence is CAGASFYGYTF. The CDR3 DNA reads as TGTGCCGGGGCAAGCTTCTATGGCTACACCTTC.

This rearrangement joins TRBV4-1 to TRBJ1-4; D possibly corresponds to TRBD1 (6 bases). Germline V gene data show CDR1 as MGHRA and CDR2 as YSYEKL. With 1 base removed from V and 5 bases from J, the gap between germline ends came to 17 bases. This CDR3 is 17 amino acids long. The DNA for the CDR3 is TGCGCCAGCAGCCAAGTGAGATGGAAGGGGGGAAATGAAAAACTGTTTTTT. Translated, it gives CASSQVRWKGGNEKLFF.

The chain links TRBV28 to TRBJ1-4, with unresolved D. Germline assignment: CDR1 MDHEN and CDR2 SYDVKM. The ends were cut back, 1 base at V and 5 bases at J, with 5 bases in the middle. CDR3 length equals 13 residues. CDR3 sequence reads: CASSLFSNEKLFF. Written as DNA, the CDR3 is TGTGCCAGCAGTTTATTTTCGAATGAAAAACTGTTTTTT.

CDR3 loop: CASNRELPGYTF. The CDR3 nucleotides are TGTGCCAGCAATCGGGAACTCCCTGGCTACACCTTC. J is TRBJ1-2 and V is TRBV6-6; D not certain. Trimming stripped 7 bases from V and 7 bases from J, with 13 bases between. The CDR3 runs to 12 residues. Germline V gene data show CDR1 as MNHNY and CDR2 as SVGAGI (reference sequence).

V usage is TRBV10-2 and J usage is TRBJ2-5; D is unclear. Germline V gene data show CDR1 as WSHSY and CDR2 as SAAADI. The CDR3 runs to 17 residues. The V gene lost 2 bases and the J gene lost 3 bases, with 19 bases spanning the gap. In DNA, the CDR3 is TGCGCCAGCAGTGAGCTCCCCCTATGGCAACGGGAAGAGACCCAGTACTTC. Protein product: CASSELPLWQREETQYF.

This sequence joins TRBV4-1 and TRBJ2-5; D is perhaps TRBD1 or TRBD2 (6 bases each). Matching the DNA end better, TRBJ2-7 makes the J call doubtful. Germline CDR1 and CDR2: MGHRA and YSYEKL. The CDR3 covers 15 residues. CDR3 sequence reads: CASSQDRGGYYEQYF. CDR3 coding DNA: TGCGCCAGCAGCCAAGATCGAGGGGGGTACTACGAGCAGTACTTC.

This clone was counted once. This chain connects TRBV11-2 to TRBJ2-3; D might be TRBD2 (8 bases). Trimming removed 1 base from V and 1 base from J, with 15 bases in between. CDR3 length: 17 amino acids. Germline V gene lookup returns CDR1 SGHAT and CDR2 FQNNGV. The CDR3 DNA reads as TGTGCCAGCAGCTTAGGATACAGGGGACTAGGCACAGATACGCAGTATTTT. Protein: CASSLGYRGLGTDTQYF.

The chain couples TRBV7-9 to TRBJ1-2; a possible D gene is TRBD1 (5 bases). Germline CDR1 and CDR2: SEHNR and FQNEAQ (reference sequence). The CDR3 has 14 amino acids. Deletions cut 5 bases from V and 5 bases from J, with 15 bases between. This CDR3 is CASSPPGDPYGYTF. CDR3 sequence (DNA): TGTGCCAGCAGCCCTCCGGGGGACCCTTATGGCTACACCTTC.

The CDR3 sequence: CASSLGTDTQYF. CDR3 nucleotides: TGTGCCAGCAGCTTAGGGACAGATACGCAGTATTTT. This sequence joins TRBV27 and TRBJ2-3; unclear D gene. The CDR3 spans 12 residues. The V gene's germline CDR1 is MNHEY and CDR2 SMNVEV (reference sequence). The V end was cut by 6 bases, the J end by 3 bases, with 7 bases between.

The chain recombines TRBV10-2 with TRBJ1-2; a possible D gene is TRBD1 (5 bases). The V end was cut by 0 bases, the J end by 3 bases, with 17 bases between. The CDR3 has 17 residues. Germline-derived CDR1 and CDR2 are WSHSY and SAAADI. This CDR3 reads CASSESFRAGRDYGYTF. As DNA, the CDR3 is TGCGCCAGCAGTGAGTCTTTTAGGGCAGGGCGAGACTATGGCTACACCTTC.

The chain couples TRBV27 to TRBJ2-1, with TRBD2 matching 10 bases. The junction had 6 bases not matched to a gene; V was cut back by 3 bases and J by 7 bases. The CDR3 spans 15 residues. CDR1 is MNHEY, CDR2 SMNVEV, per germline (reference sequence). CDR3 in DNA: TGTGCCAGCAGTTTTATGGGACTAGCGCGGAATGAGCAGTTCTTC. This gives the protein CASSFMGLARNEQFF.

This rearrangement joins TRBV7-6 to TRBJ2-1; 10 positions match TRBD2. V lost 5 bases to trimming and J lost 4 bases; unmatched junction nucleotides: 5. Germline-derived CDR1 and CDR2 are SGHVS and FNYEAQ. The CDR3 loop spans 15 amino acids. CDR3 in DNA: TGTGCCAGCAGCCGACTAGCGGGCGAGTACAATGAGCAGTTCTTC. The encoded protein is CASSRLAGEYNEQFF.

This chain connects TRBV7-9 to TRBJ2-4; D is tentatively TRBD1 or TRBD2 (5 bases each). This CDR3 is built from 15 residues. The germline V gene has CDR1 SEHNR and CDR2 FQNEAQ (reference sequence). V shed 1 base and J shed 0 bases, with 7 bases lying between them. The CDR3 sequence: CASSLVGTAKNIQYF. Here the CDR3 DNA reads TGTGCCAGCAGCTTAGTTGGGACAGCCAAAAACATTCAGTACTTC.

The rearrangement joins TRBV7-6 to TRBJ1-1; 8 bases are a match to TRBD1. Germline CDR1 is SGHVS and CDR2 is FNYEAQ. J was trimmed by 2 bases and V by 5 bases; bases with no gene match: 4. CDR3 size: 14 residues. Here the CDR3 reads CASSLGQENTEAFF. In DNA form, the CDR3 reads TGTGCCAGCAGCCTGGGACAGGAAAACACTGAAGCTTTCTTT.

This clone was counted once. The chain couples TRBV6-1 to TRBJ1-4, with 9 bases aligning to TRBD1. The length of the CDR3 is 13 residues. Germline V gene data show CDR1 as MNHNS and CDR2 as SASEGT. This CDR3 reads CAGQGSTNEKLFF. CDR3 bases: TGTGCAGGACAGGGGTCAACTAATGAAAAACTGTTTTTT.

The chain links TRBV2 to TRBJ2-3; possibly TRBD1 or TRBD2 for D (5 bases each). The CDR3 runs to 15 residues. V shed 0 bases and J shed 4 bases, with 11 bases lying between them. CDR1 is SNHLY and CDR2 is FYNNEI in the germline V gene. The CDR3 bases are TGTGCCAGCAGTGAAGCGCTCGGGGCCCCAGATACGCAGTATTTT. As protein: CASSEALGAPDTQYF.

The rearrangement links TRBV4-2 to TRBJ1-5; D perhaps matches TRBD1 (5 bases). CDR3 size: 14 residues. Germline V gene sequence: CDR1 LGHNA, CDR2 YNFKEQ. Trimming left V 3 bases short and J 3 bases short, with 9 bases between. The DNA of the CDR3 is TGTGCCAGCAGCCACAGGGAAATCAATCAGCCCCAGCATTTT. Protein product: CASSHREINQPQHF.

The chain has TRBV7-5 and TRBJ2-7; the table's D gene call, TRBD1, was not cross checked with the DNA. TRBV7-5 is noted as a pseudogene. The CDR3 loop spans 15 amino acids. Here the CDR3 DNA reads TGTGCCAGAAGCTCGTTACCCGACAGCTCCTACGAGCAGTACTTC. Amino acids: CARSSLPDSSYEQYF.

The rearrangement joins TRBV2 to TRBJ2-3, with TRBD2 matching 7 bases. Germline CDR1 reads SNHLY; CDR2 reads FYNNEI. This CDR3 has 16 amino acids. The ends lost 5 bases at V and 2 bases at J; junction bases unmatched: 10. The CDR3 coding sequence is TGTGCCAGCAGTTACGACCGGGGGGTACTCACAGATACGCAGTATTTT. It specifies CASSYDRGVLTDTQYF.

V usage is TRBV5-5 and J usage is TRBJ1-2, with D uncertain. Germline V gives CDR1 SGHKS, CDR2 YYEKEE (reference sequence). This CDR3 contains 15 residues. V was shortened by 0 bases and J by 4 bases, with 13 bases between the two germline ends. The CDR3 DNA sequence: TGTGCCAGCAGCTTGGGTGAAGGAGTGACCTATGGCTACACCTTC. Residues: CASSLGEGVTYGYTF.

V is TRBV19 and J is TRBJ2-7; D may be TRBD1 or TRBD2 (5 bases each). The germline gives CDR1 LNHDA, CDR2 SQIVND (reference sequence). V lost 6 bases, J lost 2 bases, and 17 bases lay in between. The CDR3 runs 15 residues. The CDR3 spells CASRDPSGRAYEQYF. In DNA, the CDR3 is TGTGCCAGTAGAGACCCCTCGGGGCGCGCCTACGAGCAGTACTTC.

Turning to this clone: Other DNA sequences in this sample translate to the same CDR3. This sequence joins TRBV13 and TRBJ2-2; unclear D gene. Germline loops: CDR1 PRHDT, CDR2 FYEKMQ (reference sequence). This CDR3 is 12 amino acids long. V shed 6 bases and J shed 0 bases, with 2 bases lying between them. CDR3 loop: CASSSNTGELFF. Here the CDR3 DNA reads TGTGCCAGCAGTTCGAACACCGGGGAGCTGTTTTTT.